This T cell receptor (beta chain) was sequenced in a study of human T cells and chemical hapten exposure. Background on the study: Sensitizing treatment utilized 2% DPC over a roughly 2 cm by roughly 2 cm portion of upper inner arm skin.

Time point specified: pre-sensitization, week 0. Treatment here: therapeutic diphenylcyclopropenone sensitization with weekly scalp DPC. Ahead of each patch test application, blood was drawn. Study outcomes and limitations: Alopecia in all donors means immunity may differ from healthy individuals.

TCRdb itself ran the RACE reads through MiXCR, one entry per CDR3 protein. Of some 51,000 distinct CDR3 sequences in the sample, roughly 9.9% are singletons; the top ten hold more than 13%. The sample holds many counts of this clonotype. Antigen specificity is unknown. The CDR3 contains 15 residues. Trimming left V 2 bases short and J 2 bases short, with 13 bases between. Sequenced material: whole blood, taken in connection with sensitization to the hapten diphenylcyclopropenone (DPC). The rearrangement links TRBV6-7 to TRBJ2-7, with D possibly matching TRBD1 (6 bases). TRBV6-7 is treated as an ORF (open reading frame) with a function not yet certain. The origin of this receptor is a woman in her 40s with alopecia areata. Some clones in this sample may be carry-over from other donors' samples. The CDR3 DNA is TGTGCCAGCAGTTACCGGGTTGGGGGCCCCTACGAGCAGTACTTC. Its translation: CASSYRVGGPYEQYF.